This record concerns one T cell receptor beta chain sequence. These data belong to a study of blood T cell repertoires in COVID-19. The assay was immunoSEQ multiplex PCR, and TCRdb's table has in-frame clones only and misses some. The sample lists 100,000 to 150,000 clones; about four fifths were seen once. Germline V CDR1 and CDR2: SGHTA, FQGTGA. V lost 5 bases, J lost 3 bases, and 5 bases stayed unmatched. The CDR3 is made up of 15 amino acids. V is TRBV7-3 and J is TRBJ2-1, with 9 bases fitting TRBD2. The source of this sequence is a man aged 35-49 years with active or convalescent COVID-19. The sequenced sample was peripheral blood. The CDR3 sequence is CASSQAGGHYNEQFF. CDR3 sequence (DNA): TGTGCCAGCAGCCAGGCGGGGGGGCACTACAATGAGCAGTTCTTC.